The 27 T cell receptor beta chains given below trace back to one sample, sequenced in a study of T cell changes during pregnancy in multiple sclerosis. Sequencing used immunoSEQ multiplex PCR; TCRdb keeps in-frame clones, though not all of them. Of under 70,000 clones in the sample, approximately 91% were seen once. The input for sequencing was peripheral blood, taken in the second trimester of pregnancy. The receptors were sampled from a female donor with multiple sclerosis, enrolled in a pregnancy study.

This chain joins TRBV28 and TRBJ1-4; the D gene is possibly TRBD1 (5 bases). The CDR3 runs 14 residues. The V gene lost 4 bases and the J gene lost 5 bases, with 11 bases spanning the gap. Germline V gene data show CDR1 as MDHEN and CDR2 as SYDVKM. DNA for the CDR3: TGTGCCAGCAGTTCGGGGGGAACGAATGAAAAACTGTTTTTT. Translated: CASSSGGTNEKLFF.

The chain employs TRBV9 and TRBJ2-3; possibly TRBD2 for D (6 bases). Germline CDR1 and CDR2: SGDLS and YYNGEE. With 2 bases removed from V and 11 bases from J, the gap between germline ends came to 12 bases. The CDR3 consists of 12 residues. The CDR3 sequence: CASSVTGLRQYF. The CDR3 bases are TGTGCCAGCAGCGTGACGGGACTGCGGCAGTATTTT.

The chain employs TRBV7-9 and TRBJ2-1, with D hard to call. The CDR3 extends over 18 amino acids. Trimming took 4 bases from V and 1 from J, leaving 20 bases between them. The germline V gene encodes CDR1 SEHNR and CDR2 FQNEAQ (reference sequence). CDR3 coding DNA: TGTGCCAGCAGCTCCCGATCCTTGACTGTAAGGTCCTACAATGAGCAGTTCTTC. Amino acid sequence: CASSSRSLTVRSYNEQFF.

This chain joins TRBV6-1 and TRBJ2-3; maybe TRBD1 (6 bases). The germline V gene has CDR1 MNHNS and CDR2 SASEGT. The CDR3 extends over 12 amino acids. In nucleotides, the CDR3 is TGTGTCAGTGAGGGGGACACAGATACGCAGTATTTT. This encodes CVSEGDTDTQYF.

The chain uses TRBV2 and TRBJ1-1, with D tentatively TRBD1 (6 bases). CDR3 size: 12 residues. V lost 6 bases to trimming and J lost 5 bases, with 10 bases between them. CDR1 SNHLY and CDR2 FYNNEI come from the germline V gene. This CDR3 reads CASSPRGTEAFF. CDR3 coding DNA: TGTGCCAGCAGCCCCAGGGGTACTGAAGCTTTCTTT.

The J gene is TRBJ2-1, the V gene TRBV6-6; 8 bases are a match to TRBD2. The CDR3 spans 14 residues. CDR1 and CDR2 from the germline V gene are MNHNY and SVGAGI (reference sequence). Unmatched junction bases numbered 2, after V lost 7 bases and J lost 0 bases. The CDR3 spells CASTGGSSYNEQFF. In DNA, the CDR3 is TGTGCCAGCACGGGGGGGTCCTCCTACAATGAGCAGTTCTTC.

This chain connects TRBV4-1 to TRBJ1-2; 7 bases are a match to TRBD1. In germline, CDR1 is MGHRA, CDR2 YSYEKL. Unmatched junction bases numbered 1, after V lost 3 bases and J lost 3 bases. This CDR3 has 13 residues. The CDR3 nucleotides read TGCGCCAGCAGCCAGGGACAGTACTATGGCTACACCTTC. This encodes CASSQGQYYGYTF.

CDR3 in amino acids: CASKESWTGEAFF. In DNA, the CDR3 is TGCGCCAGCAAGGAATCCTGGACAGGTGAAGCTTTCTTT. This rearrangement joins TRBV5-1 to TRBJ1-1, with 7 bases identical to TRBD1. CDR1 and CDR2 (germline): SGHRS, YFSETQ. This CDR3 has 13 residues. Trimming took 6 bases from V and 7 from J; bases not matched to a gene: 9.

This rearrangement joins TRBV10-1 to TRBJ2-7, with D perhaps matching TRBD1 (6 bases). This CDR3 is built from 13 residues. Germline CDR1 reads WNHNN; CDR2 reads SYGVQD (reference sequence). The ends were cut back, 5 bases at V and 3 bases at J, with 11 bases in the middle. Here the CDR3 reads CASSTRDNYEQYF. In nucleotides, the CDR3 is TGCGCCAGCAGTACCCGGGACAACTACGAGCAGTACTTC.

V gene TRBV5-4 combines with J gene TRBJ2-1; maybe TRBD2 (5 bases). Per the germline V gene, CDR1 is SGHNT and CDR2 is YYREEE (reference sequence). This CDR3 is 15 amino acids long. V dropped 3 bases and J dropped 8 bases, with 18 bases sitting between them. Written as DNA, the CDR3 is TGTGCCAGCAGCTCGTGGGGAGAATGGGCCCATGAGCAGTTCTTC. Protein: CASSSWGEWAHEQFF. Full variable domain (missing parts from reference TRBV5-4 and TRBJ2-1): ETGVTQSPTHLIKTRGQQVTLRCSSQSGHNTVSWYQQALGQGPQFIFQYYREEENGRGNFPPRFSGLQFPNYSSELNVNALELDDSALYLCASSSWGEWAHEQFFGPGTRLTVL.

The V call is TRBV7-3, the J call TRBJ2-1; 14 nucleotides match TRBD2. Per germline, CDR1 SGHTA and CDR2 FQGTGA. The CDR3 covers 17 residues. V lost 5 bases to trimming and J lost 4 bases; unmatched junction nucleotides: 7. In nucleotides, the CDR3 is TGTGCCAGCAGCCCCGGACTAGCGGGGGGTGTGTACAATGAGCAGTTCTTC. This translates into CASSPGLAGGVYNEQFF.

The chain employs TRBV27 and TRBJ2-7; 8 bases agree with TRBD1. This CDR3 is 14 amino acids long. Germline V CDR1 and CDR2: MNHEY, SMNVEV (reference sequence). Trimming cost V 4 bases and J 0 bases; bases outside gene matches: 2. CDR3 coding DNA: TGTGCCAGCAGTTGGACAGGGCGCTCCTACGAGCAGTACTTC. This codes for CASSWTGRSYEQYF.

J is TRBJ1-2 and V is TRBV7-2, with a possible D match to TRBD1 (6 bases). V shed 1 base and J shed 4 bases, with 16 bases lying between them. This CDR3 spans 16 amino acids. The germline V gene has CDR1 SGHTA and CDR2 FQGNSA. CDR3 region: CASSLVGGAPSYGYTF. CDR3 nucleotide sequence: TGTGCCAGCAGCTTAGTGGGGGGGGCTCCCTCCTATGGCTACACCTTC.

The chain has TRBV28 and TRBJ2-7, with TRBD2 matching over 14 bases. Per germline, CDR1 MDHEN and CDR2 SYDVKM. This CDR3 has 16 residues. The junction had 8 bases not matched to a gene; V was cut back by 5 bases and J by 5 bases. Here the CDR3 DNA reads TGTGCCAGCAGTCTCCCGGGACTAGCGGGGGTTAACGAGCAGTACTTC. Translated: CASSLPGLAGVNEQYF.

The rearrangement joins TRBV19 to TRBJ1-2; tentatively, D is TRBD1 (6 bases). The CDR3 sequence is 14 residues long. The germline V gene has CDR1 LNHDA and CDR2 SQIVND (reference sequence). Trimming pared 10 bases from V and 2 bases from J, leaving 17 bases between. The CDR3 DNA is TGTGCCACGTTAAGGGGGGGCGCGAACTATGGCTACACCTTC. This gives the protein CATLRGGANYGYTF. The whole variable domain, remainder taken from reference TRBV19 and TRBJ1-2, is DGGITQSPKYLFRKEGQNVTLSCEQNLNHDAMYWYRQDPGQGLRLIYYSQIVNDFQKGDIAEGYSVSREKKESFPLTVTSAQKNPTAFYLCATLRGGANYGYTFGSGTRLTVV.

The chain has TRBV13 and TRBJ1-1; 7 positions match TRBD1. The CDR3 runs to 17 residues. Per the germline V gene, CDR1 is PRHDT and CDR2 is FYEKMQ (reference sequence). V gave up 5 bases and J gave up 7 bases; unmatched junction bases: 19. The chain's CDR3 is CASSLRQGVLSGNEAFF. The CDR3 DNA follows: TGTGCCAGCAGCCTCCGACAGGGTGTTTTATCTGGTAATGAAGCTTTCTTT.

The rearrangement joins TRBV5-1 to TRBJ1-2; 8 bases are shared with TRBD1. Trimming took 2 bases from V and 6 from J; bases not matched to a gene: 9. CDR3 length: 15 amino acids. The germline gives CDR1 SGHRS, CDR2 YFSETQ. The CDR3 sequence is CASSLRQGRVDGYTF. The CDR3 DNA reads as TGCGCCAGCAGCTTACGACAGGGGCGAGTAGATGGCTACACCTTC.

This clone was seen once. The CDR3 spells CASSLSDRGRPNYGYTF. Here the CDR3 DNA reads TGTGCCAGCAGTTTATCGGACAGGGGGCGTCCTAACTATGGCTACACCTTC. The rearrangement links TRBV27 to TRBJ1-2, with 11 positions matching TRBD1. The V gene end was trimmed by 0 bases and the J gene end by 0 bases; junction bases not matched to a gene: 3. The CDR3 length is 17 residues. CDR1 MNHEY and CDR2 SMNVEV come from the germline V gene (reference sequence).

J is TRBJ1-4 and V is TRBV5-4, with 8 bases identical to TRBD1. V shed 0 bases, J shed 7 bases, and the junction held 2 bases outside the gene matches. CDR3 length equals 14 residues. Germline CDR1 SGHNT, CDR2 YYREEE (reference sequence). The CDR3 nucleotides are TGTGCCAGCAGCTTGGGGACAGGGAGTGAAAAACTGTTTTTT. Translation gives CASSLGTGSEKLFF.

The chain carries TRBV6-5 and TRBJ2-2, with 10 bases matching TRBD1. This CDR3 spans 15 amino acids. V was clipped by 2 bases and J by 12 bases; unmatched bases: 9. In germline, CDR1 is MNHEY, CDR2 SVGAGI. The CDR3 DNA sequence: TGTGCCAGCAGTTACGGGACAGGGGCTCTCGTAAAGCTGTTTTTT. Its protein product is CASSYGTGALVKLFF.

The gene calls are TRBV14 and TRBJ2-2; 12 bases are shared with TRBD2. Germline trimming cut 4 bases from V and 1 base from J; bases unmatched to any gene: 7. The CDR3 consists of 18 residues. Germline V gene lookup returns CDR1 SGHDN and CDR2 FVKESK. The CDR3 DNA sequence: TGTGCCAGCAGCCGAGGACTAGCGGGGACTAGGAACACCGGGGAGCTGTTTTTT. This codes for CASSRGLAGTRNTGELFF.

Only one count was recorded for this clone. This sequence joins TRBV19 and TRBJ1-5; D might be TRBD1 (5 bases). The V and J ends lost 7 bases and 7 bases respectively, with 23 bases between them. Germline CDR1 and CDR2: LNHDA and SQIVND (reference sequence). CDR3 length: 16 amino acids. CDR3 nucleotides: TGTGCCAGTATGCGGGACGCAGGAATACGGGAACAGCCCCAGCATTTT. The encoded protein is CASMRDAGIREQPQHF.

The J gene is TRBJ1-5, the V gene TRBV5-8; 8 bases agree with TRBD1. Germline CDR1 and CDR2: SGHTS and YDEGEE. The CDR3 has 15 residues. V lost 2 bases and J lost 9; bases outside the gene matches: 10. The CDR3 protein is CASSFSTGGIAPQHF. CDR3 nucleotide sequence: TGTGCCAGCAGCTTTTCTACAGGGGGGATTGCGCCCCAGCATTTT.

The V call is TRBV6-5, the J call TRBJ2-5; D might be TRBD2 (6 bases). Trimming took off 5 bases at V and 4 bases at J, with 8 bases between the two ends. Germline-derived CDR1 and CDR2 are MNHEY and SVGAGI. This CDR3 has 12 residues. CDR3 protein: CASSGTGETQYF. The CDR3 DNA reads as TGTGCCAGCAGTGGGACTGGAGAGACCCAGTACTTC.

This chain uses TRBV5-1 with TRBJ1-5; D uncertain. Trimming took off 3 bases at V and 6 bases at J, with 25 bases between the two ends. Germline V gene sequence: CDR1 SGHRS, CDR2 YFSETQ. This CDR3 has 18 residues. This chain's CDR3 is CASSSAQWASPGGQPQHF. CDR3 bases: TGCGCCAGCAGCTCAGCCCAATGGGCTTCCCCGGGAGGTCAGCCCCAGCATTTT.

Details on this clone: Because the CDR3's place on the DNA is in doubt, the DNA is left out and the CDR3 is given as listed by TCRdb. The chain recombines TRBV30 with TRBJ1-2; the table's D call, TRBD1, has no DNA check behind it. 13 amino acids form the CDR3, both terminal residues included. Germline lookup yields CDR1 GTSNPN and CDR2 SVGIG (reference sequence). Here the CDR3 reads CAWSVGQYFGYTF.

This clone was seen more than once but under ten times. V and J are TRBV7-2 and TRBJ2-5; D is unclear. Germline-derived CDR1 and CDR2 are SGHTA and FQGNSA. V was pared by 1 base and J by 4 bases, with 10 bases between. CDR3 length: 14 residues. The CDR3 is CASSLERLTETQYF. The CDR3 region has the DNA TGTGCCAGCAGCTTAGAGCGACTCACAGAGACCCAGTACTTC.